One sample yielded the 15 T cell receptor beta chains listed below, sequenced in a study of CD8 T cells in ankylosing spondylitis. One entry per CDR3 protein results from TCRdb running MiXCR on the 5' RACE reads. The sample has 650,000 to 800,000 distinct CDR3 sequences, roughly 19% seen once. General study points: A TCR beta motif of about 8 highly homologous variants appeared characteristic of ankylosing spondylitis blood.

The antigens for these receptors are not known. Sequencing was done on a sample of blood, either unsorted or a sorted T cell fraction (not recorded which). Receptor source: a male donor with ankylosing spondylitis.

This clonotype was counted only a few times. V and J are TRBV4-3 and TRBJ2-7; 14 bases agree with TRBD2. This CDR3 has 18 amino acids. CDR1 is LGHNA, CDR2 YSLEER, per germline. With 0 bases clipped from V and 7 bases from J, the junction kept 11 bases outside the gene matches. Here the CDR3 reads CASSQDMGLAGDRREQYF. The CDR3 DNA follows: TGCGCCAGCAGCCAAGATATGGGACTAGCGGGAGATCGTCGGGAGCAGTACTTC.

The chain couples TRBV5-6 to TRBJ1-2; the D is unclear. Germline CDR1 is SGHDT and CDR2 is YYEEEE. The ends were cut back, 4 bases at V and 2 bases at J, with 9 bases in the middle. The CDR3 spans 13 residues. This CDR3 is CASSQLQNYGYTF. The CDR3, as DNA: TGTGCCAGCAGCCAGTTACAGAACTATGGCTACACCTTC.

The DNA for the CDR3 is TGTGCCAGCAGTGGTGCGGGAGGGGCTACGCAGTATTTT. It translates to CASSGAGGATQYF. The chain couples TRBV2 to TRBJ2-3; 9 nucleotides agree with TRBD2. With 4 bases clipped from V and 8 bases from J, the junction kept 4 bases outside the gene matches. The CDR3 runs to 13 residues. CDR1 and CDR2 from the germline V gene are SNHLY and FYNNEI.

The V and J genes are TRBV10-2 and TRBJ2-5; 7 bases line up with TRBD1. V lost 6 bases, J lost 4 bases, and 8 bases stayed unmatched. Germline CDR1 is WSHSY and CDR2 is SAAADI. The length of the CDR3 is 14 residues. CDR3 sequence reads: CASRRTGKLETQYF. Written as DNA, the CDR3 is TGCGCCAGCAGACGGACAGGAAAGTTAGAGACCCAGTACTTC.

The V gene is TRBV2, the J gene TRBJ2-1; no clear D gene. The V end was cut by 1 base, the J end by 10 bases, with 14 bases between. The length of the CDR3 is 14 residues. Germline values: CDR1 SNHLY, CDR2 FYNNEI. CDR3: CASSEGSKHPEQFF. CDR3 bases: TGTGCCAGCAGTGAAGGATCGAAACACCCGGAGCAGTTCTTC.

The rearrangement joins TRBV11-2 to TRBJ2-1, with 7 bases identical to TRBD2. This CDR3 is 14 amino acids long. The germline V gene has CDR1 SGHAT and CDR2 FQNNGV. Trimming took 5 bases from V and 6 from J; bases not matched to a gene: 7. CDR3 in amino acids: CASSPGGMGNEQFF. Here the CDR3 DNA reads TGTGCCAGCAGCCCCGGGGGGATGGGCAATGAGCAGTTCTTC.

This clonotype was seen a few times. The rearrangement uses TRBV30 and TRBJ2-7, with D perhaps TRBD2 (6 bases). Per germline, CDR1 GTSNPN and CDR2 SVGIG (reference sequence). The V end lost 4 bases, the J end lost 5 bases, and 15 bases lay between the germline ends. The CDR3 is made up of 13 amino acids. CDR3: CAWMTGTLNEQYF. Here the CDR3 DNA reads TGTGCCTGGATGACCGGGACTCTGAACGAGCAGTACTTC.

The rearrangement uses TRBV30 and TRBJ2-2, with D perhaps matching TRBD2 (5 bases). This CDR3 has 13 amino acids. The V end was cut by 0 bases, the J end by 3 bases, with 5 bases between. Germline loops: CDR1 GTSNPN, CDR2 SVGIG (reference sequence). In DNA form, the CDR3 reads TGTGCCTGGAGTGTACTAGACACCGGGGAGCTGTTTTTT. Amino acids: CAWSVLDTGELFF.

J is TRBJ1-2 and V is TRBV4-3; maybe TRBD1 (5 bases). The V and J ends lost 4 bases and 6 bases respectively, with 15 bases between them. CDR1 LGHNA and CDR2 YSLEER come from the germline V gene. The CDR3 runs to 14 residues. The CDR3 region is CASSRGEVGDGYTF. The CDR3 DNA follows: TGCGCCAGCAGCCGGGGTGAGGTAGGGGATGGCTACACCTTC.

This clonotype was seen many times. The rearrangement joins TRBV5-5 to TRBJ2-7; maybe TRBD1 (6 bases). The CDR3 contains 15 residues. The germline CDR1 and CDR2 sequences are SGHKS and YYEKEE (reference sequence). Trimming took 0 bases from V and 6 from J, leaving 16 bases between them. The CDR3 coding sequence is TGTGCCAGCAGCTTGGTCCCACAGGGATGGGGCGAGCAGTACTTC. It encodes CASSLVPQGWGEQYF. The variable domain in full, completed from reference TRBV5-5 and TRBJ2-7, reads DAGVTQSPTHLIKTRGQQVTLRCSPISGHKSVSWYQQVLGQGPQFIFQYYEKEERGRGNFPDRFSARQFPNYSSELNVNALLLGDSALYLCASSLVPQGWGEQYFGPGTRLTVT.

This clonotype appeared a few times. CDR3 nucleotides: TGTGCCAGCAGTTTGGGGAAAAGGGGCACTGAAGCTTTCTTT. Amino acids: CASSLGKRGTEAFF. V is TRBV28 and J is TRBJ1-1, with D possibly TRBD1 on 5 matching bases. With 3 bases removed from V and 4 bases from J, the gap between germline ends came to 12 bases. Looked up from germline, CDR1 is MDHEN and CDR2 is SYDVKM. The CDR3 extends over 14 amino acids.

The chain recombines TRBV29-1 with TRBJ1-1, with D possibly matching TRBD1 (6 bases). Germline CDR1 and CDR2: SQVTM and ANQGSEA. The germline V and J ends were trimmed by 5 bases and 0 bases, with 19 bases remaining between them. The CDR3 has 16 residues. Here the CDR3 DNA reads TGCAGCGTTCCGACCGGACAGACCGTAATGAACACTGAAGCTTTCTTT. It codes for CSVPTGQTVMNTEAFF.

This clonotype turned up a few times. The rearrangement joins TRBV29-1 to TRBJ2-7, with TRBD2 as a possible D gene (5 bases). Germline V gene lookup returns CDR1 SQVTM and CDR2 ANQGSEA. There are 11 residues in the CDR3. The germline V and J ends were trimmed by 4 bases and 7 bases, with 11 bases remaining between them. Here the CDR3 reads CSVAGWEEQYF. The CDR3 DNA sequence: TGCAGCGTTGCGGGGTGGGAGGAGCAGTACTTC.

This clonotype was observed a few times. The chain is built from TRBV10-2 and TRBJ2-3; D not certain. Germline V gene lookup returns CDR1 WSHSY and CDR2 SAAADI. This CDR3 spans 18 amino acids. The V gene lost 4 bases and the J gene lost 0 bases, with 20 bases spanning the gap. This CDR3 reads CASSGQPGLRVSTDTQYF. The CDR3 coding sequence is TGCGCCAGCAGTGGGCAACCGGGCCTCCGAGTTAGCACAGATACGCAGTATTTT.

CDR3 DNA sequence: TGTGCCAGCAAGCCCAGCGGGGATTACTACAATGAGCAGTTCTTC. It translates to CASKPSGDYYNEQFF. The chain joins TRBV6-1 to TRBJ2-1, with 7 bases lining up with TRBD2. The V gene end was trimmed by 7 bases and the J gene end by 3 bases; junction bases not matched to a gene: 9. Germline-derived CDR1 and CDR2 are MNHNS and SASEGT. This CDR3 contains 15 residues.